Given below is one T cell receptor beta chain in context. Its specificity is not known. Sequenced with the Oncomine TCR Beta short-read assay was DNA taken from cultured CD4+ T cells. MiXCR was run by TCRdb on the PCR reads, yielding one entry per CDR3 protein. The sample shows approximately 14,000 distinct CDR3 sequences, about 35% of them seen only once. The data stem from a study of vaccination and CD4 T cells after COVID-19. Whole-study context: Each convalescent patient was PCR positive for SARS-CoV-2 on nasal swab; 9 or 10 cases were mild and one severe. Control cultures used a CEFX viral epitope pool, an HIV-1 Nef peptide pool, or no peptide.

Treatment here: roughly nine-day PBMC culture with coronavirus spike peptide pools or control peptides (ViraFEST assay). The CDR3 loop spans 14 amino acids. V was clipped by 4 bases and J by 4 bases; unmatched bases: 7. Per germline, CDR1 SGHRS and CDR2 YFSETQ. The chain has TRBV5-1 and TRBJ1-1; 7 bases are shared with TRBD1. The sample was cultured CD4+ T cells from blood. This receptor was taken from a human donor with COVID-19. The DNA for the CDR3 is TGCGCCAGCAGCACGACAGGGTGGGGCACTGAAGCTTTCTTT. Protein sequence: CASSTTGWGTEAFF.